This paragraph covers one T cell receptor (beta chain) sequence. Its matching antigen is unknown. The sample comes from a study of T cell responses to AZD1222 COVID-19 vaccine. Broader study findings: Possibly, clonal diversity was underestimated; donors were largely white British and included more females. The study found vaccine-associated CD4 TCRs spanning spike, dominant at 160-218 and 743-854. Repertoire sampling happened only post peak T cell response.

TCRdb's table, derived via immunoSEQ multiplex PCR, lists solely in-frame clones and lacks some. Altogether approximately 88,000 clones are present, just over 90% being singletons, with the ten largest covering about 5%. CDR3 length: 17 amino acids. Germline CDR1 is LGHNA and CDR2 is YSLEER. With V trimmed by 2 bases and J by 7 bases, 17 bases remained unmatched. This material consisted of peripheral blood, taken on day 0 of AZD1222 vaccination. The receptor was isolated from an adult in good health. The chain joins TRBV4-3 to TRBJ2-7; 7 nucleotides agree with TRBD2. The CDR3 spells CASSQTTTSAGEGEQYF. CDR3 nucleotide sequence: TGCGCCAGCAGCCAAACCACAACTTCGGCGGGAGAGGGGGAGCAGTACTTC.